The entry that follows covers one T cell receptor beta chain sequence. Antigen unknown. Reverse transcription of roughly 0.45 to 1 ug RNA was performed with random hexamers. Amplification of the TCR beta CDR3 was carried out by immunoSEQ multiplex PCR, which spanned a total of 54 Vbeta and 13 Jbeta segments. MiXCR, run by TCRdb on the immunoSEQ multiplex PCR reads, gives a single entry per CDR3 protein. Altogether under 200,000 distinct CDR3 sequences are present, about 95% being singletons, with the ten largest covering around 0.16%. The sample comes from a study of CD8 T cells in Susac syndrome. Study-wide points: Only a relatively small number of individuals were included in the TCR sequencing and HLA analysis.

The sequenced target, TCR beta, came from blood CD8+ and CD4+ T cells. TEMRA cells were enriched by FACS, and CD4+ and CD8+ T cells were negatively isolated. The CDR3 is 13 amino acids. Germline V gene data show CDR1 as PRHDT and CDR2 as FYEKMQ (reference sequence). With 5 bases removed from V and 4 bases from J, the gap between germline ends came to 12 bases. This TCR derives from a human donor with multiple sclerosis. The sequenced sample consisted of CD8+ T cells from PBMCs. The chain employs TRBV13 and TRBJ2-7; D tentatively fits TRBD1 or TRBD2 (6 bases each). The CDR3 DNA reads TGTGCCAGCAGCCCCCGAGGGGGGTACGAGCAGTACTTC. Protein: CASSPRGGYEQYF.